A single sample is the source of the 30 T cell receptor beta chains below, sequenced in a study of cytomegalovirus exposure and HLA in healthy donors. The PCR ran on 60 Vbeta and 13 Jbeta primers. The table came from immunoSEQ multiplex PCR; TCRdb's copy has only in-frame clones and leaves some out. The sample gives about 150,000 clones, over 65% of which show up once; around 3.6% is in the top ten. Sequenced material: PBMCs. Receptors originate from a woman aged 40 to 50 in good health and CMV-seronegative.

The CDR3 nucleotides are TGTGCCAGCAGCTTAAACCGGGGAGGTGAGCAGTACTTC. It specifies CASSLNRGGEQYF. This chain joins TRBV7-2 and TRBJ2-7, with D perhaps TRBD2 (6 bases). This CDR3 spans 13 amino acids. Trimming removed 2 bases from V and 7 bases from J, with 12 bases in between. Germline V gene data show CDR1 as SGHTA and CDR2 as FQGNSA.

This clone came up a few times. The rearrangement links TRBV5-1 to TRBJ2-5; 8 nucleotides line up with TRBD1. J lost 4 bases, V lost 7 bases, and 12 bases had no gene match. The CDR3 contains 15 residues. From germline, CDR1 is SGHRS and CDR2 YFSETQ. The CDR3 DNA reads TGCGCCAGCCGGGATGGACAGGGTGAAGGAGAGACCCAGTACTTC. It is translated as CASRDGQGEGETQYF.

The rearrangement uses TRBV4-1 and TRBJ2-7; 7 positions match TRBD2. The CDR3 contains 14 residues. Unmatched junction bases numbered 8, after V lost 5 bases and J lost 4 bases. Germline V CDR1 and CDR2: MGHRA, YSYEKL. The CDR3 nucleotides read TGCGCCAGCAGCTTCCGGGACTACGCGTACGAGCAGTACTTC. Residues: CASSFRDYAYEQYF.

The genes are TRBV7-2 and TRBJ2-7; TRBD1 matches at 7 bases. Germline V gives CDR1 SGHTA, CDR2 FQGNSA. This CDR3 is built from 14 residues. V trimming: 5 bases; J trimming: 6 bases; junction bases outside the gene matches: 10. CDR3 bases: TGTGCCAGCAGCCGAGCTACAGGGGTGGGCGAGCAGTACTTC. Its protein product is CASSRATGVGEQYF.

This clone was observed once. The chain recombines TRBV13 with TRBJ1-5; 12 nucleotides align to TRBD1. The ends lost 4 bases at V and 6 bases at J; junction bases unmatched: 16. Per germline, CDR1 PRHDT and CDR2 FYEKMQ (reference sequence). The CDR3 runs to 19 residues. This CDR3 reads CASSSRTEGGQGASQPQHF. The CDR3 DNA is TGTGCCAGCAGCTCCCGCACAGAAGGGGGACAGGGGGCGTCTCAGCCCCAGCATTTT.

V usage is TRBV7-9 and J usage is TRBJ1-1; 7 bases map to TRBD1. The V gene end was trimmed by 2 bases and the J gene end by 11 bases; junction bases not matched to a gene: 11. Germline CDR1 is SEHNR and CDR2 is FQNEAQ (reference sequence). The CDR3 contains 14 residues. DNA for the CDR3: TGTGCCAGCAGCTTACTCGGACAGGACGAAGGGGCTTTCTTT. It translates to CASSLLGQDEGAFF.

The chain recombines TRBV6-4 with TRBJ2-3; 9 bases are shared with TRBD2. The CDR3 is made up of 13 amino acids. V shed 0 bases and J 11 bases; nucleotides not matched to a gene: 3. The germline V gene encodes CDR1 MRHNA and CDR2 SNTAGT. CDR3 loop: CASSDSPSGEQYF. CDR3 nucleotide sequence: TGTGCCAGCAGTGACTCCCCTAGCGGGGAGCAGTATTTT.

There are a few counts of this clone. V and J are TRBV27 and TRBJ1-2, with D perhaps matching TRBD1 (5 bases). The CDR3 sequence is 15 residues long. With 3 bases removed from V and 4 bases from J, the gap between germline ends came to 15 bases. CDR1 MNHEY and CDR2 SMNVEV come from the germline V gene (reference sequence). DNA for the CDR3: TGTGCCAGCAGTTTCACCGGGGGGGGACCCTATGGCTACACCTTC. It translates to CASSFTGGGPYGYTF.

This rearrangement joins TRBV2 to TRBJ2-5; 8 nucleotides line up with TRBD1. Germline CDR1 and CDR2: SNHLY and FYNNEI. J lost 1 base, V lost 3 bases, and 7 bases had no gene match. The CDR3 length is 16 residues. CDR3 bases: TGTGCCAGCAGTGACCCCGGGACAGGCGTCCAAGAGACCCAGTACTTC. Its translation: CASSDPGTGVQETQYF.

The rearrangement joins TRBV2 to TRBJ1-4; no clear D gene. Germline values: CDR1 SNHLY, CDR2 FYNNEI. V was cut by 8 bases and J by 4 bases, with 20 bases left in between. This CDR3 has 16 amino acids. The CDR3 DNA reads TGTGCCAGCCTCAACCGACGTTTACAGCTTAATGAAAAACTGTTTTTT. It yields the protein CASLNRRLQLNEKLFF.

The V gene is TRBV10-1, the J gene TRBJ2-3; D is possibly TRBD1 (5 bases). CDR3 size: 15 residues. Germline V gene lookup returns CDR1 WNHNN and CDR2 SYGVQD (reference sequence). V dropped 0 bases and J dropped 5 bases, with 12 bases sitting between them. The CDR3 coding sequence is TGCGCCAGCAGTGAGTCGAGGACATCCGGAGATACGCAGTATTTT. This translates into CASSESRTSGDTQYF.

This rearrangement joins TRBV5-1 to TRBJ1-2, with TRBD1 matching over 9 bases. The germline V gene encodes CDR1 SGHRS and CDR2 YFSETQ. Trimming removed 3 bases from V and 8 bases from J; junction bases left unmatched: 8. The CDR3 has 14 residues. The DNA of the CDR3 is TGCGCCAGCAGCTCCGGGGACAGGGTTGGAGGCTACACCTTC. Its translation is CASSSGDRVGGYTF.

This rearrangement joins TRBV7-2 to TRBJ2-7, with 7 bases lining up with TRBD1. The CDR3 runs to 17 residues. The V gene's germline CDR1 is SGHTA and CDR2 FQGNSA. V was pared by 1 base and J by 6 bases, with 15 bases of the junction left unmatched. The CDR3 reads CASSLVMGQMSTGEQYF. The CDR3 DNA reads TGTGCCAGCAGCTTAGTGATGGGACAGATGAGTACCGGCGAGCAGTACTTC.

The CDR3 loop is CSVSDRGGEKLFF. The CDR3 DNA sequence: TGCAGCGTTTCGGACAGGGGTGGCGAAAAACTGTTTTTT. This chain connects TRBV29-1 to TRBJ1-4, with 9 bases that match TRBD1. Losses at the gene ends were 5 bases for V and 8 bases for J; bases not matched to a gene: 6. The CDR3 is 13 amino acids. Germline V gene lookup returns CDR1 SQVTM and CDR2 ANQGSEA.

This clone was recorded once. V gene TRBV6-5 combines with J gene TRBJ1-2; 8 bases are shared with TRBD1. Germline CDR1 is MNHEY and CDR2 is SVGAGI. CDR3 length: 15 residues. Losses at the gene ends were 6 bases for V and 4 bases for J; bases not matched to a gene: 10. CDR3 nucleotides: TGTGCCAGCAGCCCCGACAGGGGACAAGGCTATGGCTACACCTTC. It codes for CASSPDRGQGYGYTF.

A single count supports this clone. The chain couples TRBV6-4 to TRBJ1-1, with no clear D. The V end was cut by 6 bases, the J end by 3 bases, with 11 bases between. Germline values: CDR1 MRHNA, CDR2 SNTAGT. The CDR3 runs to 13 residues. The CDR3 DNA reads TGTGCCAGCAGCGCAGAGGGAGACACTGAAGCTTTCTTT. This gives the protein CASSAEGDTEAFF.

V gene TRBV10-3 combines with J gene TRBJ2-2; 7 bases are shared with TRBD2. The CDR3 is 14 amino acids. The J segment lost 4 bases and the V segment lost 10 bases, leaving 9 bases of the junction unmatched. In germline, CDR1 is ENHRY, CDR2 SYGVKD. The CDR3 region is CATFSGAITGELFF. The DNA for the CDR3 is TGTGCCACTTTCAGCGGGGCTATCACCGGGGAGCTGTTTTTT.

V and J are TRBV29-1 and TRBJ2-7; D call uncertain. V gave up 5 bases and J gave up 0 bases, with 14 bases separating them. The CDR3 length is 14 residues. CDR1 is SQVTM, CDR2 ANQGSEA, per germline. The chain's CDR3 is CSVFQSQNSYEQYF. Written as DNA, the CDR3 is TGCAGCGTTTTTCAATCACAGAACTCCTACGAGCAGTACTTC.

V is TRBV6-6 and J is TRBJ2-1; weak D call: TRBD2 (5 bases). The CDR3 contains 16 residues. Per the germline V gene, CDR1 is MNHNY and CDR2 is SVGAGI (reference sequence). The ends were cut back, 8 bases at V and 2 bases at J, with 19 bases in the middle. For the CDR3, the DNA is TGTGCCAGCGGTACTAGTTCTATAGGGCCCTACAATGAGCAGTTCTTC. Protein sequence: CASGTSSIGPYNEQFF.

The CDR3 sequence is CASSLDGQGEAFF. The CDR3 DNA follows: TGCGCCAGCAGCTTGGATGGACAGGGGGAAGCTTTCTTT. This chain uses TRBV5-1 with TRBJ1-1; 9 bases agree with TRBD1. J gave up 8 bases and V 0 bases, and 2 bases lay outside the gene matches. This CDR3 is 13 amino acids long. Germline CDR1 reads SGHRS; CDR2 reads YFSETQ.

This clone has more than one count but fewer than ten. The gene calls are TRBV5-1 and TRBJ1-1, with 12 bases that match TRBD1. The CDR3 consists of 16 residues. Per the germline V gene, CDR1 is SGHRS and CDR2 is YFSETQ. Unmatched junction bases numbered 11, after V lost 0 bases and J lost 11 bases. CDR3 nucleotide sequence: TGCGCCAGCAGCTTGGAGCGGGGACAGGGGGCGGTGTTGGCTTTCTTT. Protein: CASSLERGQGAVLAFF.

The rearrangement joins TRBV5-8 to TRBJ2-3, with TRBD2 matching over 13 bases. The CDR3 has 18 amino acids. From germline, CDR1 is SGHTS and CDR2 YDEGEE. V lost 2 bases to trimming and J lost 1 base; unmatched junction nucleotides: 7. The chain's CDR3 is CASSFRLAGGRGTDTQYF. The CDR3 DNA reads TGTGCCAGCAGCTTTAGACTAGCGGGGGGCCGTGGCACAGATACGCAGTATTTT.

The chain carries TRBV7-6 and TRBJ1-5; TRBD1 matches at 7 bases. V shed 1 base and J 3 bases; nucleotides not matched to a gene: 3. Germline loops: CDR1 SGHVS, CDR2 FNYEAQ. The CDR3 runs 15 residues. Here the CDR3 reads CASSLVEGANQPQHF. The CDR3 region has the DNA TGTGCCAGCAGCTTAGTTGAGGGGGCCAATCAGCCCCAGCATTTT.

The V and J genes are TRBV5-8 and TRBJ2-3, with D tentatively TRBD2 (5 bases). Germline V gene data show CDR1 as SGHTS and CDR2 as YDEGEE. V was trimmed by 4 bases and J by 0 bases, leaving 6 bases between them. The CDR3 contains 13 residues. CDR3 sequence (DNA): TGTGCCAGCAGCAGGACTAGCACAGATACGCAGTATTTT. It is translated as CASSRTSTDTQYF.

CDR3 sequence reads: CATGQDSNQPQHF. The CDR3, as DNA: TGTGCCACCGGACAGGATAGCAATCAGCCCCAGCATTTT. The chain couples TRBV2 to TRBJ1-5; 7 positions agree with TRBD1. CDR3 length: 13 amino acids. Trimming cost V 10 bases and J 0 bases; bases outside gene matches: 3. CDR1 and CDR2 from the germline V gene are SNHLY and FYNNEI. Looking up the rest from reference TRBV2 and TRBJ1-5 gives the full variable domain: EPEVTQTPSHQVTQMGQEVILRCVPISNHLYFYWYRQILGQKVEFLVSFYNNEISEKSEIFDDQFSVERPDGSNFTLKIRSTKLEDSAMYFCATGQDSNQPQHFGDGTRLSIL.

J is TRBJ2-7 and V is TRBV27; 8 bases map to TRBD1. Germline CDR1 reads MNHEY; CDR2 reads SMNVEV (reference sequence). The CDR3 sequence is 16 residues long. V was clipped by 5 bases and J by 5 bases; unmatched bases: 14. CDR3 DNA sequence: TGTGCCAGCAGTCCCCTTCGGACAGGGCCGGCCCACGAGCAGTACTTC. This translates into CASSPLRTGPAHEQYF.

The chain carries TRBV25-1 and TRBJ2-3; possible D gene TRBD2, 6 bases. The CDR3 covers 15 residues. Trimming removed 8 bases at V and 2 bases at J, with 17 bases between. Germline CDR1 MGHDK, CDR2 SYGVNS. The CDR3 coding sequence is TGTGCCAGCGGAGGGTGGACACAAGTCACAGATACGCAGTATTTT. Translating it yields CASGGWTQVTDTQYF.

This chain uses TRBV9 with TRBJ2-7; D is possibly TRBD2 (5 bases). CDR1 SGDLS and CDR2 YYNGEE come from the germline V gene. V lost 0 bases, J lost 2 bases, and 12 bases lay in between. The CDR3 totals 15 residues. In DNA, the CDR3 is TGTGCCAGCAGCGTAGAATTAGGGAGTACCTACGAGCAGTACTTC. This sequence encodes CASSVELGSTYEQYF.

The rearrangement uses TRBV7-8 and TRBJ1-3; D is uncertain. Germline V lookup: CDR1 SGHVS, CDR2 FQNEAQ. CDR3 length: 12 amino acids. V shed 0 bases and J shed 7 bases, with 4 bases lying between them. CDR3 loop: CASSLARNTIYF. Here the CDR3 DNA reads TGTGCCAGCAGCTTAGCCCGGAACACCATATATTTT.

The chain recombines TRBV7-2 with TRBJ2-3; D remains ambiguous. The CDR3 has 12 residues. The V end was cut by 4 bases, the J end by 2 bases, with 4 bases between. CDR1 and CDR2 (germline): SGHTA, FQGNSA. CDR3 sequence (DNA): TGTGCCAGCAGCTCCTTCACAGATACGCAGTATTTT. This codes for CASSSFTDTQYF.